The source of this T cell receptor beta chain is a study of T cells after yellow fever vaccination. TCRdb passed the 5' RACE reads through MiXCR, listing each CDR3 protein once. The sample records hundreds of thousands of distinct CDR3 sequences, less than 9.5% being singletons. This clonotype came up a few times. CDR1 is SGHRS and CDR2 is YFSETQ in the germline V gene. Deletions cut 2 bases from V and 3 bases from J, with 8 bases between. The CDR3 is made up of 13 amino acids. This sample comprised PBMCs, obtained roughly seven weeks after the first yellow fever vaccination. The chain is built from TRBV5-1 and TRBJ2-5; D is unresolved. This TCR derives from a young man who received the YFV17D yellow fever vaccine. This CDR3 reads CASSLNHEETQYF. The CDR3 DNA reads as TGCGCCAGCAGCTTAAACCACGAAGAGACCCAGTACTTC.